A selection of T cell receptor beta chains follows, all from one sample in a study of beta chain features in type 1 diabetes. The data were produced by immunoSEQ multiplex PCR, yet TCRdb's version contains in-frame clones alone and is incomplete. The sample has about 340,000 clones, 7% to 10% seen once. What was sequenced was central memory CD4+ T cells from blood. The receptors originated from a man aged 25-45 years with type 1 diabetes. CDR3s include the opening cysteine and the closing phenylalanine or tryptophan. D genes are given only for firm matches. Clone size, where shown, is once, few, many, or a class for clones that have expanded.

V gene: TRBV21-1
clone size: many
CDR3 length: 16
D gene: -
J gene: TRBJ2-4
CDR3 DNA: TGTGCCGGACCTATGACTAGGGACCAAGCCAAAAACATTCAGTACTTC
CDR3 protein: CAGPMTRDQAKNIQYF

V gene: TRBV9
clone size: few
CDR3 length: 14
D gene: -
J gene: TRBJ2-4
CDR3 DNA: TGTGCCAGCAGCGTAGACCCGGTCAAAAACATTCAGTACTTC
CDR3 protein: CASSVDPVKNIQYF

V gene: TRBV15
clone size: -
CDR3 length: 14
D gene: TRBD1
J gene: TRBJ1-2
CDR3 DNA: TGTGCCACCAGCAGCCAGGACAGGGATTATGGCTACACCTTC
CDR3 protein: CATSSQDRDYGYTF

V gene: TRBV28
clone size: -
CDR3 length: 15
D gene: TRBD1
J gene: TRBJ2-7
CDR3 DNA: TGTGCCAGCAGTCCTCCCGTGGGACAGAGCCCCCGGCAGTACTTC
CDR3 protein: CASSPPVGQSPRQYF

V gene: TRBV5-6
clone size: few
CDR3 length: 18
D gene: TRBD2
J gene: TRBJ2-1
CDR3 DNA: TGTGCCAGCAGCTTGCTAGCGGGGGGCGTAAGCTCCTACAATGAGCAGTTCTTC
CDR3 protein: CASSLLAGGVSSYNEQFF

V gene: TRBV30
clone size: few
CDR3 length: 13
D gene: -
J gene: TRBJ2-5
CDR3 DNA: TGTGCCTGGAAAGCGTGGCTCCAAGGGACCCAGTACTTC
CDR3 protein: CAWKAWLQGTQYF

V gene: TRBV2
clone size: few
CDR3 length: 13
D gene: -
J gene: TRBJ1-2
CDR3 DNA: TGTGCCAGCAGCGAGGGGACCGACTATGGCTACACCTTC
CDR3 protein: CASSEGTDYGYTF

V gene: TRBV29-1
clone size: few
CDR3 length: 11
D gene: -
J gene: TRBJ1-1
CDR3 DNA: TGCAGCGTTGGAGGGGCGGGAGAAGCTTTCTTT
CDR3 protein: CSVGGAGEAFF

V gene: TRBV12-5
clone size: -
CDR3 length: 15
D gene: TRBD2
J gene: TRBJ2-3
CDR3 DNA: TGTGCTAGTGGTTTGGTGACTAGCGGCACAGATACGCAGTATTTT
CDR3 protein: CASGLVTSGTDTQYF

V gene: TRBV7-2
clone size: few
CDR3 length: 17
D gene: TRBD2
J gene: TRBJ2-6
CDR3 DNA: TGTGCCAGCAGACTAGCGGGGGGATACTCTGGGGCCAACGTCCTGACTTTC
CDR3 protein: CASRLAGGYSGANVLTF

V gene: TRBV23-1
clone size: few
CDR3 length: 16
D gene: TRBD1
J gene: TRBJ2-2
CDR3 DNA: TGCGCCAGCAGTCACCGGGACAGGGGGCATGACGGGGAGCTGTTTTTT
CDR3 protein: CASSHRDRGHDGELFF

V gene: TRBV5-4
clone size: few
CDR3 length: 12
D gene: -
J gene: TRBJ2-3
CDR3 DNA: TGTGCCAGCAGCCTTAGAGCAGATACGCAGTATTTT
CDR3 protein: CASSLRADTQYF

V gene: TRBV14
clone size: few
CDR3 length: 16
D gene: -
J gene: TRBJ2-3
CDR3 DNA: TGTGCCAGCAGCCAAGTCCGGGCGGATCGCACAGATACGCAGTATTTT
CDR3 protein: CASSQVRADRTDTQYF

V gene: TRBV28
clone size: -
CDR3 length: 15
D gene: -
J gene: TRBJ2-3
CDR3 DNA: TGTGCCAGCAGTCCCCCCGGGACGCTCTCAGATACGCAGTATTTT
CDR3 protein: CASSPPGTLSDTQYF

V gene: TRBV19
clone size: -
CDR3 length: 15
D gene: TRBD1
J gene: TRBJ2-1
CDR3 DNA: TGTGCCAGTAGACCACAGGGGGGATCCTACAATGAGCAGTTCTTC
CDR3 protein: CASRPQGGSYNEQFF

V gene: TRBV9
clone size: -
CDR3 length: 14
D gene: -
J gene: TRBJ2-7
CDR3 DNA: TGTGCCAGCAGCGTAGGACCGAACAGTGTCGAGCAGTACTTC
CDR3 protein: CASSVGPNSVEQYF

V gene: TRBV6-5
clone size: few
CDR3 length: 14
D gene: TRBD1
J gene: TRBJ1-2
CDR3 DNA: TGTGCCAGCAGGCCGGACAGGGAAGTGAATGGCTACACCTTC
CDR3 protein: CASRPDREVNGYTF

V gene: TRBV6-1
clone size: -
CDR3 length: 12
D gene: -
J gene: TRBJ1-5
CDR3 DNA: TGTGCCAGCAGTGAACCCGAACAGCCCCAGCATTTT
CDR3 protein: CASSEPEQPQHF

V gene: TRBV7-9
clone size: -
CDR3 length: 13
D gene: -
J gene: TRBJ1-2
CDR3 DNA: TGTGCCAGCAGCGCACAGGGCCCTGATGGCTACACCTTC
CDR3 protein: CASSAQGPDGYTF

V gene: TRBV5-1
clone size: -
CDR3 length: 16
D gene: TRBD1
J gene: TRBJ2-3
CDR3 DNA: TGCGCCAGCACCCCGGGCCCTACAGGGGGCACAGATACGCAGTATTTT
CDR3 protein: CASTPGPTGGTDTQYF

V gene: TRBV5-4
clone size: -
CDR3 length: 16
D gene: -
J gene: TRBJ2-4
CDR3 DNA: TGTGCCAGCAGCTCTTCCGGGACACTGGCCAAAAACATTCAGTACTTC
CDR3 protein: CASSSSGTLAKNIQYF

V gene: TRBV7-9
clone size: few
CDR3 length: 16
D gene: -
J gene: TRBJ2-7
CDR3 DNA: TGTGCCAGCAGCTTAGCGGCGGACAGTGAGTCCTACGAGCAGTACTTC
CDR3 protein: CASSLAADSESYEQYF

V gene: TRBV28
clone size: few
CDR3 length: 14
D gene: -
J gene: TRBJ1-6
CDR3 DNA: TGTGCCAGCAGTTTACTAGGGTCGGGTTCACCCCTCCACTTT
CDR3 protein: CASSLLGSGSPLHF

V gene: TRBV2
clone size: few
CDR3 length: 13
D gene: TRBD2
J gene: TRBJ2-3
CDR3 DNA: TGTGCCAGCAGTGCAACTAGCGGGGGGCAGGAGTATTTT
CDR3 protein: CASSATSGGQEYF